The clone carrying this T cell receptor beta chain was counted only a few times. Its antigen is currently unknown. There are 14 residues in the CDR3. V was pared by 5 bases and J by 8 bases, with 4 bases of the junction left unmatched. Germline V gene sequence: CDR1 SEHNR, CDR2 FQNEAQ (reference sequence). The record originates from a study of OX40 agonist ivuxolimab in advanced cancers. Study summary: Melanoma, hepatocellular carcinoma, head and neck or renal cell cancer occurred in dose-escalation patients. One hepatocellular carcinoma and a couple of cutaneous melanoma patients partially responded.

Sequenced by immunoSEQ multiplex PCR; TCRdb stores in-frame clones only, minus some. The sample has 77,000 or so clones, 85% to 90% seen once. Study-level findings and limits: A proportion of nonresponders additionally exhibited low normalized T-cell clonal expansion. At doses 0.1 to 3.0 mg/kg, CD4+ and CD8+ clones expanded.

The clonotype comes from an adult with an advanced solid tumor such as melanoma, head and neck, liver or kidney cancer. The sequencing used CD4+ or CD8+ T cells sorted from blood, collected in a trial of the OX40 agonist ivuxolimab. The chain combines TRBV7-9 with TRBJ1-6; 9 nucleotides line up with TRBD1. CDR3 loop: CASSTRTGDSPLHF. In DNA form, the CDR3 reads TGTGCCAGCAGCACTCGGACAGGGGATTCACCCCTCCACTTT. Full variable domain (rest looked up from reference TRBV7-9 and TRBJ1-6): DTGVSQNPRHKITKRGQNVTFRCDPISEHNRLYWYRQTLGQGPEFLTYFQNEAQLEKSRLLSDRFSAERPKGSFSTLEIQRTEQGDSAMYLCASSTRTGDSPLHFGNGTRLTVT.